Listed below are T cell receptor beta chains from one sample, sequenced in a study of T-cell reconstitution after alpha-beta-depleted transplantation in children. A single record per CDR3 protein comes from TCRdb applying MiXCR to the PCR reads. Among fewer than 350,000 distinct CDR3 sequences listed, 6% to 10% were seen once. Material: peripheral blood, obtained 360 days after TCRalphabeta/CD19-depleted stem cell transplant. The receptor source for this set is a female patient aged 2-15 years who had a stem cell transplant for Fanconi anemia, so the T cells may come from the graft donor. Both conserved end residues are part of each CDR3. Fields, in order: V gene, J gene, D gene, clone size, CDR3 protein, CDR3 DNA. The D gene is left open where the match is weak. Rows may omit the clone size; those that give it use once, few, many or a size class.

TRBV25-1,TRBJ1-1,TRBD1,-,CASSEDRDRNCAFF,TGTGCCAGCAGTGAGGACCGGGACAGGAATTGTGCTTTCTTT
TRBV4-3,TRBJ2-3,-,many,CASSQELFGYSSTDTQYF,TGCGCCAGCAGCCAAGAGCTCTTCGGATACTCTAGCACAGATACGCAGTATTTT
TRBV6-5,TRBJ1-5,-,many,CASRGSNQPQHF,TGTGCCAGCAGGGGGTCGAATCAGCCCCAGCATTTT
TRBV27,TRBJ2-5,-,many,CASSLTVKETQYF,TGTGCCAGCAGTCTTACTGTCAAAGAGACCCAGTACTTC
TRBV5-1,TRBJ2-1,TRBD2,many,CASSFRREGVWSSYNEQFF,TGCGCCAGCAGCTTTAGGCGGGAGGGTGTTTGGTCTTCCTACAATGAGCAGTTCTTC
TRBV4-1,TRBJ2-3,TRBD2,many,CASSQLLLAGPERSTQYF,TGCGCCAGCAGCCAACTACTACTAGCGGGACCCGAAAGAAGTACGCAGTATTTT
TRBV28,TRBJ2-3,TRBD2,many,CASSFWSGGIDTQYF,TGTGCCAGCAGTTTCTGGAGCGGGGGCATCGATACGCAGTATTTT
TRBV30,TRBJ1-1,-,-,CAWSVLGAITEAFF,TGTGCCTGGAGTGTATTGGGGGCGATCACTGAAGCTTTCTTT
TRBV4-2,TRBJ1-5,-,-,CASSQEVEGPWHF,TGTGCCAGCAGCCAAGAGGTGGAGGGTCCTTGGCATTTT
TRBV5-1,TRBJ2-3,TRBD2,many,CASSLPGTSGTDTQYF,TGCGCCAGCAGCTTACCCGGGACTAGCGGCACAGATACGCAGTATTTT
TRBV12-3/TRBV12-4,TRBJ1-1,-,many,CASSFPGDTEAFF,TGTGCCAGCAGTTTTCCAGGGGACACTGAAGCTTTCTTT
TRBV25-1,TRBJ2-7,TRBD2,few,CASRASGSSYEQYF,TGTGCCAGCAGAGCTAGCGGGAGCTCCTACGAGCAGTACTTC
TRBV20-1,TRBJ1-5,-,few,CSARDRGRGDQPQQF,TGCAGTGCTAGAGACAGGGGTAGGGGGGATCAGCCCCAGCAATTT
TRBV3-1,TRBJ2-4,TRBD2,few,CASSHLAGGRAKNIQYF,TGTGCCAGCAGCCACCTTGCGGGGGGGCGTGCCAAAAACATTCAGTACTTC
TRBV6-5,TRBJ2-6,-,many,CASSYSIQTGANVLTF,TGTGCCAGCAGTTACTCAATCCAGACTGGGGCCAACGTCCTGACTTTC
TRBV11-2,TRBJ2-1,-,-,CASSLGWSSYNEQFF,TGTGCCAGCAGCTTAGGCTGGAGCTCCTACAATGAGCAGTTCTTC
TRBV29-1,TRBJ2-2,-,many,CSVAKWGAGTGELFF,TGCAGCGTTGCCAAGTGGGGGGCCGGAACCGGGGAGCTGTTTTTT
TRBV10-1,TRBJ2-1,-,many,CASSSGGNNEQFF,TGCGCCAGCAGTAGCGGTGGAAACAATGAGCAGTTCTTC
TRBV27,TRBJ2-1,TRBD1,many,CASSHYSQGDEQFF,TGTGCCAGCAGTCATTATTCACAGGGGGATGAGCAGTTCTTC
TRBV29-1,TRBJ1-1,-,many,CSVELGGTTEAFF,TGCAGCGTTGAACTTGGAGGGACGACTGAAGCTTTCTTT
TRBV5-1,TRBJ2-3,-,few,CASSLGLLGTDTQYF,TGCGCCAGCAGCTTGGGTCTCCTAGGGACAGATACGCAGTATTTT
TRBV2,TRBJ2-2,-,medium-sized,CASSDLGRGHRANTGELFF,TGTGCCAGCAGTGATCTAGGGCGGGGACATCGCGCGAACACCGGGGAGCTGTTTTTT
TRBV28,TRBJ2-7,TRBD2,many,CASSSRLAVSYEQYF,TGTGCCAGCAGTTCTCGACTAGCGGTTTCCTACGAGCAGTACTTC
TRBV5-1,TRBJ1-1,-,once,CASSSYIWLNTEAFF,TGCGCCAGCAGCTCCTATATATGGCTGAACACTGAAGCTTTCTTT
TRBV6-2/TRBV6-3,TRBJ2-1,TRBD2,-,CASTRTSGGSYNEQFF,TGTGCCAGCACCCGGACTAGCGGGGGCTCCTACAATGAGCAGTTCTTC
TRBV5-5,TRBJ2-1,TRBD1,many,CASSGPGQGNYNEQFF,TGTGCCAGCAGCGGCCCGGGACAGGGTAACTACAATGAGCAGTTCTTC
TRBV5-4,TRBJ2-6,-,-,CASSLPPQAGANVLTF,TGTGCCAGCAGCTTGCCCCCTCAGGCTGGGGCCAACGTCCTGACTTTC
TRBV2,TRBJ1-2,TRBD1,-,CASQTGREDGYTF,TGTGCCAGTCAGACAGGGAGAGAAGATGGCTACACCTTC
TRBV4-1,TRBJ2-1,-,few,CASSQDGHEQFF,TGCGCCAGCAGCCAAGACGGTCATGAGCAGTTCTTC
TRBV25-1,TRBJ2-3,-,many,CASSDGTDTQYF,TGTGCCAGCAGTGACGGCACAGATACGCAGTATTTT
TRBV6-1,TRBJ2-7,TRBD1,many,CASVVDRVHEQYF,TGTGCCAGCGTCGTCGACAGGGTCCACGAGCAGTACTTC
TRBV12-3/TRBV12-4,TRBJ1-1,-,many,CASRTSNTEAFF,TGTGCCAGCCGGACCTCGAACACTGAAGCTTTCTTT
TRBV5-1,TRBJ2-2,TRBD1,many,CASVRDRSVTGELFF,TGCGCCAGCGTTCGGGACAGGAGTGTCACCGGGGAGCTGTTTTTT
TRBV27,TRBJ1-5,TRBD1,few,CASSPTGGSGQPQHF,TGTGCCAGCAGTCCAACAGGGGGCTCGGGTCAGCCCCAGCATTTT
TRBV7-2,TRBJ2-7,-,many,CASSLGSSNYEQYF,TGTGCCAGCAGCTTGGGGTCCAGTAACTACGAGCAGTACTTC
TRBV29-1,TRBJ2-3,-,many,CSATVNTQYF,TGCAGCGCAACAGTAAATACGCAGTATTTT
TRBV30,TRBJ1-1,TRBD1,-,CAFRDRGYTEAFF,TGTGCCTTTCGCGACAGGGGGTACACTGAAGCTTTCTTT
TRBV12-3/TRBV12-4,TRBJ1-1,-,many,CASSLLDGLGTEAFF,TGTGCCAGCAGTCTCTTAGACGGACTCGGGACTGAAGCTTTCTTT
TRBV12-3/TRBV12-4,TRBJ2-7,-,many,CASSLGLGLYEQYF,TGTGCCAGCAGTTTAGGACTGGGATTATACGAGCAGTACTTC
TRBV5-1,TRBJ2-7,-,many,CASSLDYYYEQYF,TGCGCCAGCAGCTTGGACTACTACTACGAGCAGTACTTC
TRBV29-1,TRBJ1-2,-,-,CSVEWPGTLGYTF,TGCAGCGTTGAGTGGCCGGGGACGCTAGGCTACACCTTC
TRBV6-1,TRBJ1-2,-,-,CASSDRGGGYTF,TGTGCCAGCAGTGACAGGGGTGGTGGCTACACCTTC